Below are 10 T cell receptor beta chains sequenced from a single sample in a study of shared clonotypes between healthy human individuals. Clones were read by immunoSEQ multiplex PCR, and TCRdb kept only the in-frame ones, dropping some. Here the sample spans about 1.1 million clones, 60% to 85% being singletons. The sample comprised memory CD4+ T cells from PBMCs. Subset described: CD45RA-negative fraction. These receptors were obtained from a man younger than 35 in good health. Some clones in this sample may be carry-over from other donors' samples.

The V call is TRBV2, the J call TRBJ2-5; 7 bases line up with TRBD2. V was clipped by 6 bases and J by 3 bases; unmatched bases: 7. CDR1 is SNHLY, CDR2 FYNNEI, per germline. This CDR3 is built from 14 residues. DNA for the CDR3: TGTGCCAGCAGCTGGGGGGGAGGGGAAGAGACCCAGTACTTC. As protein: CASSWGGGEETQYF.

V usage is TRBV11-2 and J usage is TRBJ1-2; D is unclear. The CDR3 spans 14 residues. Germline assignment: CDR1 SGHAT and CDR2 FQNNGV. V shed 5 bases and J shed 8 bases, with 18 bases lying between them. The CDR3 region is CASSVLIKVGGYTF. Here the CDR3 DNA reads TGTGCCAGCAGCGTACTGATCAAGGTCGGGGGCTACACCTTC.

The gene calls are TRBV9 and TRBJ2-2; 7 bases map to TRBD1. This CDR3 has 17 amino acids. The V gene's germline CDR1 is SGDLS and CDR2 YYNGEE. After removal of 3 bases from V and 2 bases from J, the junction contained 10 bases not matched to a gene. The CDR3 protein is CASSDKGQPLNTGELFF. The CDR3 DNA reads TGTGCCAGCAGCGACAAGGGACAGCCTCTTAACACCGGGGAGCTGTTTTTT.

CDR3 amino acids: CASGTSTDTQYF. The DNA of the CDR3 is TGTGCTAGTGGGACTAGCACAGATACGCAGTATTTT. This chain connects TRBV12-5 to TRBJ2-3, with D hard to call. The CDR3 totals 12 residues. V was pared by 6 bases and J by 0 bases, with 4 bases between. Germline values: CDR1 LGHNT, CDR2 FRNRAP.

This chain connects TRBV10-3 to TRBJ2-3; tentative D call: TRBD2 (6 bases). Germline V gene lookup returns CDR1 ENHRY and CDR2 SYGVKD. The V end lost 11 bases, the J end lost 5 bases, and 23 bases lay between the germline ends. The CDR3 contains 15 residues. The CDR3 here is CAGGGGLRMVDTQYF. Here the CDR3 DNA reads TGTGCCGGGGGTGGGGGACTCCGGATGGTAGATACGCAGTATTTT.

This clone has only a few counts. The chain carries TRBV28 and TRBJ1-2, with a possible D match to TRBD1 (5 bases). The CDR3 is made up of 12 amino acids. Per germline, CDR1 MDHEN and CDR2 SYDVKM. Trimming cost V 3 bases and J 6 bases, with 8 bases left between them. The CDR3, as DNA: TGTGCCAGCAGTTTTAAGGGGCATGGCTACACCTTC. Its protein is CASSFKGHGYTF.

The chain is built from TRBV7-9 and TRBJ2-3, with unresolved D. Germline assignment: CDR1 SEHNR and CDR2 FQNEAQ (reference sequence). The CDR3 totals 15 residues. V lost 1 base and J 4 bases, leaving 12 bases between the germline ends. The CDR3, as DNA: TGTGCCAGCAGCTTAGAGGGTAGGGCTGCAGATACGCAGTATTTT. Translated, it gives CASSLEGRAADTQYF.

The chain recombines TRBV9 with TRBJ2-4; 10 bases agree with TRBD2. V lost 0 bases and J lost 2; bases outside the gene matches: 11. Germline V gene sequence: CDR1 SGDLS, CDR2 YYNGEE. The CDR3 loop spans 19 amino acids. CDR3 protein: CASSVDPLAGDKTKNIQYF. CDR3 nucleotide sequence: TGTGCCAGCAGCGTAGACCCGCTAGCGGGAGATAAGACCAAAAACATTCAGTACTTC.

This clone has only one observation. The genes are TRBV28 and TRBJ2-4, with 8 bases aligning to TRBD2. The ends lost 0 bases at V and 0 bases at J; junction bases unmatched: 4. Germline lookup yields CDR1 MDHEN and CDR2 SYDVKM. This CDR3 comprises 17 residues. CDR3 in DNA: TGTGCCAGCAGTTTATGGTCCAGCGGGGGAGCCAAAAACATTCAGTACTTC. Protein sequence: CASSLWSSGGAKNIQYF.

V is TRBV7-2 and J is TRBJ1-2, with D uncertain. This CDR3 spans 12 amino acids. V lost 2 bases and J lost 7, with 8 bases in between. Germline V CDR1 and CDR2: SGHTA, FQGNSA. The CDR3 DNA reads TGTGCCAGCAGCTTACCGCAGCTTGGCTACACCTTC. Its protein product is CASSLPQLGYTF.